The 13 T cell receptor beta chains in this list originate from one sample, sequenced in a study of response to subunit inactivated influenza vaccine. TCRdb ran MiXCR on the RT-PCR reads and lists one entry per CDR3 protein. In the table there are 300,000 to 350,000 distinct CDR3 sequences, roughly 22% of which are singletons. Material: PBMCs from blood, obtained less than 22 months after vaccination. All receptors come from a man between 50 and 69 years old who received an inactivated influenza vaccine.

J is TRBJ1-3 and V is TRBV6-1; 9 positions match TRBD1. Germline CDR1 MNHNS, CDR2 SASEGT. CDR3 length equals 18 residues. V trimming: 6 bases; J trimming: 4 bases; junction bases outside the gene matches: 16. In nucleotides, the CDR3 is TGTGCCAGCAGATCCCGACCCGGGACAGGGATATCCGGAAACACCATATATTTT. It translates to CASRSRPGTGISGNTIYF.

The genes are TRBV5-1 and TRBJ2-3; no reliable D call. This CDR3 contains 10 residues. The V and J ends lost 8 bases and 8 bases respectively, with 9 bases between them. Germline CDR1 is SGHRS and CDR2 is YFSETQ. CDR3 coding DNA: TGCGCCAGTGGGGAAGCTACGCAGTATTTT. Translated, it gives CASGEATQYF.

This chain joins TRBV5-1 and TRBJ2-3, with 8 bases that match TRBD1. Losses at the gene ends were 3 bases for V and 2 bases for J; bases not matched to a gene: 5. This CDR3 has 15 amino acids. In germline, CDR1 is SGHRS, CDR2 YFSETQ. CDR3 sequence: CASSSGTGNTDTQYF. The CDR3 DNA reads as TGCGCCAGCAGCTCGGGGACAGGAAACACAGATACGCAGTATTTT.

This clonotype showed up just a few times. The chain carries TRBV12-3 or TRBV12-4 and TRBJ2-1; D remains ambiguous. This CDR3 region has 12 residues. V was pared by 6 bases and J by 6 bases, with 9 bases between. The CDR3 DNA reads as TGTGCCAGCAGGCTCAGGACCAATGAGCAGTTCTTC. It translates to CASRLRTNEQFF.

The rearrangement joins TRBV25-1 to TRBJ1-1; D gene ambiguous. The ends were cut back, 5 bases at V and 0 bases at J, with 16 bases in the middle. The CDR3 runs 16 residues. Germline V gene sequence: CDR1 MGHDK, CDR2 SYGVNS. The CDR3: CASSPRLGSMNTEAFF. CDR3 nucleotides: TGTGCCAGCAGTCCAAGGTTGGGTTCCATGAACACTGAAGCTTTCTTT.

A remark on this clonotype: The CDR3 ends on some other residue instead of the conserved phenylalanine or tryptophan, so this is likely a read error. The rearrangement uses TRBV9 and TRBJ2-6, with D unresolved. The CDR3 length is 13 residues. Germline loops: CDR1 SGDLS, CDR2 YYNGEE. The CDR3 region is CATSDSGANVLTY. CDR3 sequence (DNA): TGTGCCACCAGCGACTCTGGGGCCAACGTCCTGACTTAC.

The rearrangement uses TRBV29-1 and TRBJ2-5; D perhaps matches TRBD2 (5 bases). The CDR3 extends over 12 amino acids. The ends were cut back, 7 bases at V and 2 bases at J, with 11 bases in the middle. CDR1 and CDR2 (germline): SQVTM, ANQGSEA. CDR3 nucleotides: TGCAGCGCTGACGGGGTACAAGAGACCCAGTACTTC. It codes for CSADGVQETQYF. The full variable domain, rest sourced from reference TRBV29-1 and TRBJ2-5, is SAVISQKPSRDICQRGTSLTIQCQVDSQVTMMFWYRQQPGQSLTLIATANQGSEATYESGFVIDKFPISRPNLTFSTLTVSNMSPEDSSIYLCSADGVQETQYFGPGTRLLVL.

The rearrangement joins TRBV11-2 to TRBJ1-5; 9 bases are shared with TRBD1. Germline values: CDR1 SGHAT, CDR2 FQNNGV. V was pared by 5 bases and J by 5 bases, with 10 bases of the junction left unmatched. The CDR3 is 16 residues long. The CDR3 here is CASSVPGQGTYQPQHF. The CDR3 DNA is TGTGCCAGCAGCGTACCGGGACAGGGTACCTATCAGCCCCAGCATTTT.

The rearrangement uses TRBV6-1 and TRBJ1-1; D gene unclear. V lost 8 bases, J lost 2 bases, and 9 bases lay in between. There are 12 residues in the CDR3. Germline lookup yields CDR1 MNHNS and CDR2 SASEGT. CDR3: CASWRFNTEAFF. In DNA, the CDR3 is TGTGCCAGCTGGAGGTTTAACACTGAAGCTTTCTTT.

This clonotype has more than one count but fewer than ten. J is TRBJ1-2 and V is TRBV28; tentative D call: TRBD1 (6 bases). CDR1 and CDR2 from the germline V gene are MDHEN and SYDVKM. With 8 bases removed from V and 3 bases from J, the gap between germline ends came to 19 bases. This CDR3 has 15 residues. In nucleotides, the CDR3 is TGTGCCAGCGCTACCGGGGCAGGGGTCCACTATGGCTACACCTTC. Its protein is CASATGAGVHYGYTF.

The chain recombines TRBV7-2 with TRBJ2-2, with 8 bases that match TRBD1. This CDR3 region has 16 residues. Germline V gene sequence: CDR1 SGHTA, CDR2 FQGNSA. V shed 1 base and J 8 bases; nucleotides not matched to a gene: 9. The CDR3: CASSLVGTGAGGELFF. CDR3 bases: TGTGCCAGCAGCTTAGTCGGGACAGGAGCGGGTGGGGAGCTGTTTTTT. Combining the CDR3 with reference TRBV7-2 and TRBJ2-2 gives the whole variable domain GAGVSQSPSNKVTEKGKDVELRCDPISGHTALYWYRQSLGQGLEFLIYFQGNSAPDKSGLPSDRFSAERTGGSVSTLTIQRTQQEDSAVYLCASSLVGTGAGGELFFGEGSRLTVL.

This clonotype has more than one count but fewer than ten. The V and J genes are TRBV3-1 and TRBJ1-3; D gene unclear. Deletions cut 3 bases from V and 0 bases from J, with 3 bases between. The CDR3 extends over 13 amino acids. Germline CDR1 is LGHDT and CDR2 is YNNKEL (reference sequence). The CDR3 sequence is CASSQNSGNTIYF. In DNA form, the CDR3 reads TGTGCCAGCAGCCAGAACTCTGGAAACACCATATATTTT. The full variable domain, its missing parts supplied by reference TRBV3-1 and TRBJ1-3, is DTAVSQTPKYLVTQMGNDKSIKCEQNLGHDTMYWYKQDSKKFLKIMFSYNNKELIINETVPNRFSPKSPDKAHLNLHINSLELGDSAVYFCASSQNSGNTIYFGEGSWLTVV.

This clonotype was seen more than once but under ten times. The V and J genes are TRBV5-1 and TRBJ2-3; D might be TRBD1 (6 bases). V was shortened by 0 bases and J by 4 bases, with 6 bases between the two germline ends. This CDR3 is 13 amino acids long. Looked up from germline, CDR1 is SGHRS and CDR2 is YFSETQ. CDR3 residues: CASSLGGPDTQYF. The CDR3 DNA reads TGCGCCAGCAGCTTGGGGGGGCCAGATACGCAGTATTTT.